This record looks at one TCR beta chain sequence and its context. Profiled with immunoSEQ multiplex PCR; TCRdb holds only in-frame clones, not every one. The data hold under 70,000 clones, with roughly 84% observed a single time. Autoimmune disease history or systemic immunosuppression barred patients. The source of the sample is a study of OX40 agonist ivuxolimab in advanced cancers. Whole-study context: A history of anti-PD-1, anti-PD-L1 or anti-CTLA-4 therapy was acceptable, and around 36% had some.

This CDR3 region has 12 residues. CDR1 is MDHEN, CDR2 SYDVKM, per germline. Between the trimmed V and J ends, which lost 5 bases and 6 bases, there was a span of 8 bases. The sequence derives from an adult with an advanced solid tumor such as melanoma, head and neck, liver or kidney cancer. The source material was CD4+ or CD8+ T cells sorted from blood, sampled in a trial of the OX40 agonist ivuxolimab. The chain couples TRBV28 to TRBJ1-5, with D unresolved. CDR3 nucleotide sequence: TGTGCCAGCAGTCCCGGAGTTCAGCCCCAGCATTTT. Translating gives CASSPGVQPQHF. The variable domain in full, completed from reference TRBV28 and TRBJ1-5, reads DVKVTQSSRYLVKRTGEKVFLECVQDMDHENMFWYRQDPGLGLRLIYFSYDVKMKEKGDIPEGYSVSREKKERFSLILESASTNQTSMYLCASSPGVQPQHFGDGTRLSIL.